The 31 T cell receptor beta chains reported below all come from one sample, sequenced in a study of long-term antiretroviral therapy in people with HIV. The immunoSEQ assay was v3.0, run at survey level. The data were produced by immunoSEQ multiplex PCR, yet TCRdb's version contains in-frame clones alone and is incomplete. The sample yields about 12,000 clones, about 85% seen once. The sequences come from unsorted PBMCs, collected 2.1 years after starting antiretroviral therapy. The receptors shown here come from a woman in her thirties or forties with HIV.

The gene calls are TRBV25-1 and TRBJ1-1, with D hard to call. V was cut by 6 bases and J by 3 bases, with 5 bases left in between. Germline assignment: CDR1 MGHDK and CDR2 SYGVNS. The CDR3 is made up of 11 amino acids. The chain's CDR3 is CASREDTEAFF. CDR3 sequence (DNA): TGTGCCAGCAGGGAGGACACTGAAGCTTTCTTT.

The rearrangement uses TRBV11-2 and TRBJ1-1; 7 bases line up with TRBD1. Germline CDR1 and CDR2: SGHAT and FQNNGV. The V gene end was trimmed by 4 bases and the J gene end by 3 bases; junction bases not matched to a gene: 8. There are 15 residues in the CDR3. The CDR3 here is CASSYIQGEDTEAFF. The CDR3, as DNA: TGTGCCAGCAGCTACATCCAGGGGGAGGACACTGAAGCTTTCTTT.

This clone appeared a single time. The V call is TRBV10-3, the J call TRBJ2-5; no reliable D call. CDR1 and CDR2 from the germline V gene are ENHRY and SYGVKD. This CDR3 comprises 15 residues. The V end was cut by 5 bases, the J end by 5 bases, with 18 bases between. In DNA, the CDR3 is TGTGCCATCAGTCCAGATCGGAACGTCGGGGAGACCCAGTACTTC. It is translated as CAISPDRNVGETQYF.

The V gene is TRBV29-1, the J gene TRBJ2-7; no firm D call. CDR3 length equals 13 residues. Trimming left V 1 base short and J 6 bases short, with 13 bases between. Per germline, CDR1 SQVTM and CDR2 ANQGSEA. The CDR3 sequence: CSVEGGRAGEQYF. The DNA for the CDR3 is TGCAGCGTTGAAGGTGGGCGAGCTGGCGAGCAGTACTTC.

The CDR3 sequence is CASSVEDSSYNEQFF. The CDR3 DNA follows: TGTGCCAGCAGCGTAGAGGACAGCTCCTACAATGAGCAGTTCTTC. V is TRBV9 and J is TRBJ2-1, with TRBD1 as a possible D gene (6 bases). CDR1 is SGDLS, CDR2 YYNGEE, per germline. The CDR3 consists of 15 residues. Trimming took off 0 bases at V and 0 bases at J, with 7 bases between the two ends. Combining the CDR3 with reference TRBV9 and TRBJ2-1 gives the whole variable domain DSGVTQTPKHLITATGQRVTLRCSPRSGDLSVYWYQQSLDQGLQFLIQYYNGEERAKGNILERFSAQQFPDLHSELNLSSLELGDSALYFCASSVEDSSYNEQFFGPGTRLTVL.

As for this clone: Other DNA sequences in the same sample also yield this CDR3. The V and J genes are TRBV30 and TRBJ2-1, with a tentative D call TRBD1 (6 bases). CDR1 and CDR2 from the germline V gene are GTSNPN and SVGIG (reference sequence). The V and J ends lost 1 base and 0 bases respectively, with 10 bases between them. CDR3 length: 15 amino acids. CDR3 region: CAWSERGSSYNEQFF. In DNA form, the CDR3 reads TGTGCCTGGAGTGAAAGGGGGTCCTCCTACAATGAGCAGTTCTTC.

V gene TRBV29-1 combines with J gene TRBJ2-7; D may be TRBD1 (6 bases). Trimming left V 5 bases short and J 0 bases short, with 14 bases between. CDR1 is SQVTM, CDR2 ANQGSEA, per germline. The CDR3 sequence is 14 residues long. CDR3 coding DNA: TGCAGCGTTTGGACAGACGTTAGCTCCTACGAGCAGTACTTC. It yields the protein CSVWTDVSSYEQYF.

The V and J genes are TRBV7-2 and TRBJ2-3, with D maybe TRBD2 (6 bases). The CDR3 sequence is 15 residues long. Germline loops: CDR1 SGHTA, CDR2 FQGNSA. V lost 2 bases, J lost 3 bases, and 12 bases lay in between. CDR3 sequence (DNA): TGTGCCAGCAGCTTATACCCTAGCGCAACAGATACGCAGTATTTT. This codes for CASSLYPSATDTQYF. Using reference TRBV7-2 and TRBJ2-3 for the parts outside the CDR3, the full variable domain is GAGVSQSPSNKVTEKGKDVELRCDPISGHTALYWYRQSLGQGLEFLIYFQGNSAPDKSGLPSDRFSAERTGGSVSTLTIQRTQQEDSAVYLCASSLYPSATDTQYFGPGTRLTVL.

This chain links TRBV6-1 with TRBJ2-1; no reliable D call. The CDR3 runs to 13 residues. Looked up from germline, CDR1 is MNHNS and CDR2 is SASEGT. V lost 4 bases and J lost 10, with 14 bases in between. CDR3 loop: CASSASPGREQFF. The CDR3 DNA sequence: TGTGCCAGCAGTGCCTCTCCTGGGCGAGAGCAGTTCTTC.

In its sample, this clone was seen once. The chain has TRBV9 and TRBJ2-7; 9 positions agree with TRBD2. The CDR3 length is 14 residues. CDR1 SGDLS and CDR2 YYNGEE come from the germline V gene. The ends lost 0 bases at V and 6 bases at J; junction bases unmatched: 4. The CDR3 DNA sequence: TGTGCCAGCAGCGTAGCGGCGGGGGGGCGCGAGCAGTACTTC. Its protein is CASSVAAGGREQYF.

The rearrangement links TRBV15 to TRBJ2-7, with 9 bases aligning to TRBD1. With 5 bases clipped from V and 7 bases from J, the junction kept 12 bases outside the gene matches. From germline, CDR1 is LNHNV and CDR2 YYDKDF (reference sequence). This CDR3 contains 15 residues. The CDR3 DNA follows: TGTGCCACCAGCTTTCCCGGGACAGGGACGAGGGAGCAGTACTTC. It translates to CATSFPGTGTREQYF.

The chain uses TRBV30 and TRBJ2-1; D assignment may be TRBD1 or TRBD2 (5 bases each). Trimming removed 1 base from V and 6 bases from J, with 19 bases in between. Germline CDR1 and CDR2: GTSNPN and SVGIG (reference sequence). The CDR3 has 16 amino acids. DNA of the CDR3: TGTGCCTGGAGTGCGGGGACGGCCGGTTTGGGCAATGAGCAGTTCTTC. Translated: CAWSAGTAGLGNEQFF.

The V call is TRBV30, the J call TRBJ1-1; no clear D. Between the trimmed V and J ends, which lost 2 bases and 2 bases, there was a span of 9 bases. CDR1 GTSNPN and CDR2 SVGIG come from the germline V gene (reference sequence). The CDR3 has 13 amino acids. CDR3 sequence (DNA): TGTGCCTGGAGTTATGACGGTAACACTGAAGCTTTCTTT. Amino acid sequence: CAWSYDGNTEAFF.

This chain links TRBV10-3 with TRBJ1-6; tentative D call: TRBD1 (6 bases). Trimming left V 5 bases short and J 11 bases short, with 19 bases between. Germline CDR1 and CDR2: ENHRY and SYGVKD. The CDR3 consists of 15 residues. DNA of the CDR3: TGTGCCATCAGTCCTGGACAGTCCCCAGGGGCACCCCTCCACTTT. Amino acid sequence: CAISPGQSPGAPLHF.

The chain combines TRBV30 with TRBJ1-2; D gene unclear. CDR1 is GTSNPN, CDR2 SVGIG, per germline (reference sequence). Deletions cut 2 bases from V and 7 bases from J, with 8 bases between. CDR3 length equals 11 residues. Here the CDR3 DNA reads TGTGCCTGGAGTCAGCATGCTGGCTACACCTTC. Protein sequence: CAWSQHAGYTF. The full variable domain, its missing parts supplied by reference TRBV30 and TRBJ1-2, is SQTIHQWPATLVQPVGSPLSLECTVEGTSNPNLYWYRQAAGRGLQLLFYSVGIGQISSEVPQNLSASRPQDRQFILSSKKLLLSDSGFYLCAWSQHAGYTFGSGTRLTVV.

This chain uses TRBV7-9 with TRBJ2-1; D assignment may be TRBD1 or TRBD2 (5 bases each). V lost 5 bases and J 5 bases, leaving 19 bases between the germline ends. In germline, CDR1 is SEHNR, CDR2 FQNEAQ (reference sequence). This CDR3 is built from 16 residues. In DNA form, the CDR3 reads TGTGCCAGCAGCCGGCACCCAGACAGAGGGAACAATGAGCAGTTCTTC. As protein: CASSRHPDRGNNEQFF.

This chain links TRBV18 with TRBJ2-3; 10 bases agree with TRBD1. V shed 5 bases and J 3 bases; nucleotides not matched to a gene: 8. This CDR3 has 16 amino acids. The germline CDR1 and CDR2 sequences are KGHSH and LQKENI. Here the CDR3 DNA reads TGTGCCAGCTCAACGCTACTGGACAGGGGGACAGATACGCAGTATTTT. Its translation is CASSTLLDRGTDTQYF.

The V and J genes are TRBV5-4 and TRBJ2-3, with 9 nucleotides matching TRBD2. The CDR3 length is 16 residues. J lost 7 bases, V lost 4 bases, and 13 bases had no gene match. From germline, CDR1 is SGHNT and CDR2 YYREEE (reference sequence). CDR3 in amino acids: CASSPPRGGGANTQYF. The CDR3 nucleotides are TGTGCCAGCAGCCCCCCAAGGGGCGGGGGGGCGAATACGCAGTATTTT.

V gene TRBV18 combines with J gene TRBJ1-4; D ambiguous. The V end lost 2 bases, the J end lost 8 bases, and 21 bases lay between the germline ends. The germline V gene encodes CDR1 KGHSH and CDR2 LQKENI. The CDR3 contains 17 residues. This CDR3 reads CASSPSPGVTRSEKLFF. For the CDR3, the DNA is TGTGCCAGCTCACCATCGCCTGGCGTTACCAGGTCGGAAAAACTGTTTTTT.

V and J are TRBV7-3 and TRBJ2-1; 10 bases align to TRBD2. V was pared by 2 bases and J by 8 bases, with 9 bases of the junction left unmatched. Per the germline V gene, CDR1 is SGHTA and CDR2 is FQGTGA. The CDR3 runs to 16 residues. The DNA for the CDR3 is TGTGCCAGCAGCTTATCAAGCGGGGGGGCCCTGGATGAGCAGTTCTTC. This gives the protein CASSLSSGGALDEQFF.

J is TRBJ2-7 and V is TRBV11-2, with D perhaps being TRBD1 or TRBD2 (5 bases each). Between the trimmed V and J ends, which lost 0 bases and 6 bases, there was a span of 27 bases. The CDR3 has 19 residues. The V gene's germline CDR1 is SGHAT and CDR2 FQNNGV. CDR3 loop: CASSLDIMVGKGVVFEQYF. CDR3 DNA sequence: TGTGCCAGCAGCTTAGATATAATGGTCGGGAAAGGGGTCGTGTTCGAGCAGTACTTC.

The chain has TRBV2 and TRBJ2-1, with D uncertain. The germline V gene encodes CDR1 SNHLY and CDR2 FYNNEI. This CDR3 has 13 residues. V lost 11 bases and J lost 2, with 13 bases in between. This chain's CDR3 is CALGRRTYNEQFF. The CDR3 DNA is TGTGCCCTCGGACGGCGAACCTACAATGAGCAGTTCTTC.

The gene calls are TRBV5-4 and TRBJ2-1; D is perhaps TRBD2 (7 bases). Trimming stripped 4 bases from V and 4 bases from J, with 21 bases between. The V gene's germline CDR1 is SGHNT and CDR2 YYREEE (reference sequence). The CDR3 consists of 17 residues. This CDR3 reads CASSPGGGGARYNEQFF. Written as DNA, the CDR3 is TGTGCCAGCAGCCCGGGGGGAGGGGGGGCCCGGTACAATGAGCAGTTCTTC.

In its sample, this clone was seen once. V usage is TRBV5-4 and J usage is TRBJ2-3, with D perhaps TRBD2 (5 bases). Between the trimmed V and J ends, which lost 3 bases and 4 bases, there was a span of 24 bases. CDR3 size: 18 residues. Germline assignment: CDR1 SGHNT and CDR2 YYREEE (reference sequence). DNA for the CDR3: TGTGCCAGCAGCTCCGGAGAGAGGGAAGTTTTGCAGTCAGATACGCAGTATTTT. As protein: CASSSGEREVLQSDTQYF.

This clone was detected once. The rearrangement uses TRBV6-6 and TRBJ1-4; no definite D call. The germline V gene encodes CDR1 MNHNY and CDR2 SVGAGI (reference sequence). The CDR3 has 14 amino acids. V was cut by 6 bases and J by 0 bases, with 8 bases left in between. The CDR3 nucleotides read TGTGCCAGCAGGGTCCCAGCAACTAATGAAAAACTGTTTTTT. This codes for CASRVPATNEKLFF.

In nucleotides, the CDR3 is TGTGCCAGCAGTACCTCCGGGACGGACTTGAGAGGCTACACCTTC. It encodes CASSTSGTDLRGYTF. The rearrangement joins TRBV27 to TRBJ1-2; weak D call: TRBD1 (5 bases). CDR1 MNHEY and CDR2 SMNVEV come from the germline V gene (reference sequence). The CDR3 contains 15 residues. V lost 5 bases and J lost 8, with 21 bases in between.

This chain uses TRBV2 with TRBJ1-2; D is unclear. With 5 bases removed from V and 4 bases from J, the gap between germline ends came to 17 bases. Germline CDR1 is SNHLY and CDR2 is FYNNEI. The CDR3 length is 15 residues. CDR3 coding DNA: TGTGCCAGCAGTCCCACTTACACGGGCAGCTATGGCTACACCTTC. Amino acid sequence: CASSPTYTGSYGYTF.

The chain uses TRBV5-1 and TRBJ2-2, with D perhaps TRBD1 (5 bases). V lost 1 base, J lost 0 bases, and 7 bases lay in between. Germline V gene data show CDR1 as SGHRS and CDR2 as YFSETQ. The CDR3 is 15 residues long. The CDR3 is CASSLQQANTGELFF. CDR3 bases: TGCGCCAGCAGCTTGCAACAGGCGAACACCGGGGAGCTGTTTTTT.

The CDR3 is CASSYSGGHEQFF. CDR3 bases: TGTGCCAGCAGTTACTCAGGGGGCCATGAGCAGTTCTTC. This chain uses TRBV6-5 with TRBJ2-1, with 7 bases identical to TRBD1. The CDR3 has 13 amino acids. CDR1 and CDR2 from the germline V gene are MNHEY and SVGAGI. Trimming took 0 bases from V and 8 from J; bases not matched to a gene: 1.

The chain combines TRBV5-6 with TRBJ1-1; D gene unclear. Germline V CDR1 and CDR2: SGHDT, YYEEEE. This CDR3 has 16 residues. Trimming stripped 6 bases from V and 0 bases from J, with 18 bases between. CDR3 region: CASNFGEGFMNTEAFF. The CDR3 nucleotides read TGTGCCAGCAATTTCGGGGAGGGATTCATGAACACTGAAGCTTTCTTT.

This sequence joins TRBV6-5 and TRBJ1-1; possibly TRBD1 for D (5 bases). Germline loops: CDR1 MNHEY, CDR2 SVGAGI. Trimming left V 5 bases short and J 1 base short, with 11 bases between. CDR3 length: 14 amino acids. The CDR3 nucleotides are TGTGCCAGCAGTCCTGGGACGGCGAACACTGAAGCTTTCTTT. Its translation is CASSPGTANTEAFF.